These 2 T cell receptor beta chains originate from one sample sequenced in a study of T-cell reconstitution after alpha-beta-depleted transplantation in children. It was with unique molecular identifiers that the TCRbeta library was prepared. TCRdb redid the calling of the PCR reads with MiXCR, one entry per CDR3 protein. The sample has around 200,000 distinct CDR3 sequences, about 6.8% seen once. The input for sequencing was PBMCs from the stem cell graft donor, taken from the stem cell graft. The receptors derive from a human donor who donated a stem cell graft to a child with Wiskott-Aldrich syndrome.

In its sample, this clonotype was seen many times. This chain links TRBV29-1 with TRBJ1-2; no firm D call. The germline V gene has CDR1 SQVTM and CDR2 ANQGSEA. The CDR3 contains 15 residues. The V gene lost 5 bases and the J gene lost 3 bases, with 19 bases spanning the gap. CDR3 DNA sequence: TGCAGCGTTCTAAGACACTCCACAATCGACTATGGCTACACCTTC. As protein: CSVLRHSTIDYGYTF.

At least ten counts were recorded for this clonotype. The chain uses TRBV25-1 and TRBJ2-5; a possible D gene is TRBD1 (6 bases). Germline CDR1 and CDR2: MGHDK and SYGVNS. The CDR3 spans 13 residues. The V end was cut by 4 bases, the J end by 2 bases, with 8 bases between. The CDR3 region has the DNA TGTGCCAGCAGTGTCACAGGGCAAGAGACCCAGTACTTC. Translating it yields CASSVTGQETQYF.